The 15 T cell receptor beta chains below come from one sample, sequenced in a study of low-dose radiotherapy and immunotherapy resistance in tumors (dated by TCRdb to the early 2020s). Superscript III and a set of TRAV- and TRBV-specific primers were used to synthesize first-strand cDNA, so that both TCRalpha and TCRbeta chains were covered. A roughly 19-cycle PCR with Phusion amplified the TCRs, pairing a constant-region primer with the adapter that was attached to the V primers. Clones were called with MiXCR by TCRdb after fastp trimmed the public reads at Q25, and only in-frame beta chains were retained. Every distinct CDR3 protein forms one entry, paired with its most common genes and DNA. This sample has around 13,000 distinct CDR3 sequences in its table, and 70% to 80% of those were observed once. Over 4.5% of the sample goes to the ten largest clones. These receptor sequences come from a human donor with advanced metastatic prostate, ovarian, gallbladder or colorectal cancer (not recorded which). This table probably holds off-target reads from a library built for another chain.

As DNA, the CDR3 is TGTGCCAGCAGCTTAGCCCCAGGGGGGAACACTGAAGCTTTCTTT. Encoded protein: CASSLAPGGNTEAFF. The V call is TRBV11-2, the J call TRBJ1-1, with 7 bases fitting TRBD1. Germline lookup yields CDR1 SGHAT and CDR2 FQNNGV. V trimming: 1 base; J trimming: 1 base; junction bases outside the gene matches: 3. There are 15 residues in the CDR3.

This clonotype was picked up one time. V is TRBV6-1 and J is TRBJ1-4; 9 bases agree with TRBD1. The length of the CDR3 is 17 residues. J was trimmed by 8 bases and V by 7 bases; bases with no gene match: 17. The germline V gene encodes CDR1 MNHNS and CDR2 SASEGT. CDR3 sequence (DNA): TGTGCCAGCATTCGGACAGGGGAGCCGGAGGTCGGCGAAAAACTGTTTTTT. This translates into CASIRTGEPEVGEKLFF.

This clonotype was seen a handful of times. The chain employs TRBV7-9 and TRBJ2-2; unclear D gene. CDR1 is SEHNR and CDR2 is FQNEAQ in the germline V gene (reference sequence). V was trimmed by 3 bases and J by 4 bases, leaving 3 bases between them. This CDR3 contains 12 residues. The CDR3 is CASSLGTGELFF. DNA of the CDR3: TGTGCCAGCAGCTTGGGCACCGGGGAGCTGTTTTTT.

The V and J genes are TRBV2 and TRBJ2-2; 11 bases are a match to TRBD2. CDR3 size: 15 residues. The ends lost 6 bases at V and 7 bases at J; junction bases unmatched: 7. Germline lookup yields CDR1 SNHLY and CDR2 FYNNEI. The CDR3 DNA sequence: TGTGCCAGCAGCCCTAGCGGGGGGTCCAACGGGGAGCTGTTTTTT. This codes for CASSPSGGSNGELFF.

A few counts support this clonotype. The chain carries TRBV18 and TRBJ1-1, with unresolved D. V was cut by 5 bases and J by 5 bases, with 9 bases left in between. In germline, CDR1 is KGHSH, CDR2 LQKENI. This CDR3 is 12 amino acids long. The DNA of the CDR3 is TGTGCCAGCTCAACCGAGGCAACTGAAGCTTTCTTT. It yields the protein CASSTEATEAFF.

The gene calls are TRBV12-3 or TRBV12-4 and TRBJ1-6, with a tentative D call TRBD1 (6 bases). The CDR3 runs 14 residues. V lost 5 bases and J 8 bases, leaving 13 bases between the germline ends. CDR3 sequence reads: CASSPTGQDSPLHF. CDR3 coding DNA: TGTGCCAGCAGTCCAACAGGGCAAGATTCACCCCTCCACTTT.

This chain uses TRBV29-1 with TRBJ1-2, with D uncertain. CDR3 length: 12 amino acids. Germline-derived CDR1 and CDR2 are SQVTM and ANQGSEA. The V gene lost 3 bases and the J gene lost 1 base, with 6 bases spanning the gap. CDR3 region: CSVDRNNYGYTF. The CDR3 DNA follows: TGCAGCGTTGACCGGAATAACTATGGCTACACCTTC.

The genes are TRBV11-2 and TRBJ2-7; the D gene is possibly TRBD2 (7 bases). CDR1 and CDR2 from the germline V gene are SGHAT and FQNNGV. V dropped 0 bases and J dropped 12 bases, with 18 bases sitting between them. The length of the CDR3 is 14 residues. The CDR3 loop reads CASSLEWGGHRLYF. The CDR3 DNA sequence: TGTGCCAGCAGCTTAGAATGGGGGGGCCACCGCTTGTACTTC.

The chain joins TRBV11-2 to TRBJ2-2; 9 nucleotides line up with TRBD1. CDR1 and CDR2 from the germline V gene are SGHAT and FQNNGV. There are 14 residues in the CDR3. With V trimmed by 5 bases and J by 9 bases, 7 bases remained unmatched. DNA for the CDR3: TGTGCCAGCAGCCCCGGGACAGGGATTAGGGAGCTGTTTTTT. This sequence encodes CASSPGTGIRELFF. Combining the CDR3 with reference TRBV11-2 and TRBJ2-2 gives the whole variable domain EAGVAQSPRYKIIEKRQSVAFWCNPISGHATLYWYQQILGQGPKLLIQFQNNGVVDDSQLPKDRFSAERLKGVDSTLKIQPAKLEDSAVYLCASSPGTGIRELFFGEGSRLTVL.

The chain is built from TRBV10-3 and TRBJ1-5; D is unresolved. V gave up 6 bases and J gave up 0 bases, with 3 bases separating them. CDR1 and CDR2 (germline): ENHRY, SYGVKD. The CDR3 loop spans 12 amino acids. This CDR3 is CAISNSNQPQHF. The CDR3 DNA reads as TGTGCCATCAGCAATAGCAATCAGCCCCAGCATTTT.

The chain uses TRBV5-4 and TRBJ2-2; D unresolved. The CDR3 consists of 13 residues. V gave up 1 base and J gave up 5 bases, with 6 bases separating them. The germline V gene encodes CDR1 SGHNT and CDR2 YYREEE (reference sequence). The CDR3: CASSLYETGELFF. CDR3 nucleotide sequence: TGTGCCAGCAGCTTGTATGAGACCGGGGAGCTGTTTTTT.

The chain recombines TRBV29-1 with TRBJ1-2; 7 bases match TRBD1. The CDR3 is 12 residues long. V lost 8 bases, J lost 3 bases, and 6 bases stayed unmatched. The germline gives CDR1 SQVTM, CDR2 ANQGSEA. The CDR3 region is CSTSGTDYGYTF. The CDR3 DNA reads TGCAGCACCTCCGGGACAGACTATGGCTACACCTTC.

This chain uses TRBV5-1 with TRBJ2-1, with D tentatively TRBD1 (6 bases). V gave up 2 bases and J gave up 1 base, with 10 bases separating them. Per germline, CDR1 SGHRS and CDR2 YFSETQ. CDR3 length equals 15 residues. This chain's CDR3 is CASSLLQGSYNEQFF. In nucleotides, the CDR3 is TGCGCCAGCAGCTTACTACAGGGTTCCTACAATGAGCAGTTCTTC.

This chain uses TRBV6-2 or TRBV6-3 with TRBJ2-4; a weak D match, TRBD1 (5 bases). Trimming pared 5 bases from V and 0 bases from J, leaving 11 bases between. The CDR3 covers 15 residues. CDR1 and CDR2 from the germline V gene are MNHEY and SVGEGT. DNA of the CDR3: TGTGCCAGCAGTGGCCCCAGGGTAGCCAAAAACATTCAGTACTTC. Amino acid sequence: CASSGPRVAKNIQYF.

V and J are TRBV11-2 and TRBJ2-5; D is unresolved. The CDR3 is 16 amino acids. Per the germline V gene, CDR1 is SGHAT and CDR2 is FQNNGV. Deletions cut 6 bases from V and 2 bases from J, with 19 bases between. CDR3 protein: CASREFPGRIQETQYF. CDR3 DNA sequence: TGTGCCAGCAGAGAGTTCCCAGGACGGATACAAGAGACCCAGTACTTC. Complete variable domain (other parts from reference TRBV11-2 and TRBJ2-5): EAGVAQSPRYKIIEKRQSVAFWCNPISGHATLYWYQQILGQGPKLLIQFQNNGVVDDSQLPKDRFSAERLKGVDSTLKIQPAKLEDSAVYLCASREFPGRIQETQYFGPGTRLLVL.